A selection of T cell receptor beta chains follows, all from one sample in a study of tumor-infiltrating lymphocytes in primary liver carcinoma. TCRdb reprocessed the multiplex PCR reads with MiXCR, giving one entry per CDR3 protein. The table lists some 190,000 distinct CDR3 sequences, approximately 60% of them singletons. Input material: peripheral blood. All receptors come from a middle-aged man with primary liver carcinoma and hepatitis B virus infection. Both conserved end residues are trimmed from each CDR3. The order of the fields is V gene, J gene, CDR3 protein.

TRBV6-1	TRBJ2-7	ASSESGTASYEQY
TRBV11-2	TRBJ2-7	PSSSGISEQY
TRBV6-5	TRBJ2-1	ASSYPTPGLAGGRSYNEQF
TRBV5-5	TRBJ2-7	ASRPVVAGYYEQY
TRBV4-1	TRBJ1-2	TSSQEGTGMVGGYT
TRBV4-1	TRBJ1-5	ASNLDRGGQPQH
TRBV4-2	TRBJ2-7	ASSQERLSYEQY
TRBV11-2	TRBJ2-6	ASSRWTSLPGANVLT
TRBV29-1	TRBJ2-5	SAETSGEAQY
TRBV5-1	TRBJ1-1	ASSPPSPGTEAF
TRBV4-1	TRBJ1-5	ASSQNRGGNQPQH
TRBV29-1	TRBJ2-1	SVKGGLLFNEQF
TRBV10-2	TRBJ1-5	ANSDRGNQPQH
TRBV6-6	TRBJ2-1	ASRPRGSSYNEQF
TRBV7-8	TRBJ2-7	ASSLEICSYEQN
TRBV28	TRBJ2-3	ACSPDRGWDTDTQY
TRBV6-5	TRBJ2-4	ASSPPREGIQY
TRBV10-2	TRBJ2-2	ASNSANTGELF
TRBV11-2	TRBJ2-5	ASSPGRGRVQETQY
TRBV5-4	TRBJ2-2	ASQLEIRGWTGELF
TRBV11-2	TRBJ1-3	ASSAQGHTIY
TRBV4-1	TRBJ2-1	ASSPQIRLAGYWNEQF
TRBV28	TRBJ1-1	ASSPRGGTNTEAF
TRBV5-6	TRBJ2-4	ASSPGLAGSKNIQY
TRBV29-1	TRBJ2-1	SFSEVGVNEQF
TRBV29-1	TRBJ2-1	SVAVDWIDEQS
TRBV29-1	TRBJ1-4	SVPGTGNEKLF
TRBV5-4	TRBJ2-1	ASSLWQGSNEQF
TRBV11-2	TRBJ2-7	ASSSTGDSANEQY
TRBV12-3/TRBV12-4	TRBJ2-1	ATTTGYNEQF
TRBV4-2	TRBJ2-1	ASSREVYNEQF
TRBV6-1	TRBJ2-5	ASSEVKTGRETQY
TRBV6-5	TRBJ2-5	ASSYTVGSGDSKETQY
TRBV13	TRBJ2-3	ASSKTTGGGRFADTQY
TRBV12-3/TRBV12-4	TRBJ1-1	ASSPSPGQADTEAF
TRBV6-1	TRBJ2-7	ASSEAIDSSYEQY
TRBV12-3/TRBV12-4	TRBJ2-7	ASRTGGVSEQY
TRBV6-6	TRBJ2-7	ASSSGTASFEQY
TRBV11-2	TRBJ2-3	ASSLPDHPDTQY